These T cell receptor beta chains were read from a single sample in a study of blood T cells in healthy people across ages. TCRdb analysed the 5' RACE reads with MiXCR anew, one entry per CDR3 protein. The table records hundreds of thousands of distinct CDR3 sequences, roughly three fifths of them present only once. Sequenced material: blood. All receptors derive from a man aged 60-69 years in good health. Each CDR3 is given without its conserved first and last residue.

v_gene,j_gene,CDR3aa
TRBV5-1,TRBJ2-7,ASSATGTTYKQY
TRBV11-3,TRBJ2-1,ASSLDQAEGLDEQF
TRBV4-1,TRBJ2-1,ASSQEGDSFNNEQF
TRBV15,TRBJ1-6,ATSTRPNSPLH
TRBV9,TRBJ2-7,ASSAGENEQY
TRBV9,TRBJ2-2,ASSVRAGRGSTGELF
TRBV29-1,TRBJ1-1,SVEDLWPNTEAF
TRBV5-1,.,ASSSGSTWENIQY
TRBV20-1,TRBJ2-1,SARDRRGHDEQF
TRBV27,TRBJ1-2,ARIGERLGSGYT
TRBV20-1,TRBJ2-6,SAIPGANVLT
TRBV29-1,TRBJ2-1,SVRTGAGGGRQF
TRBV7-2,TRBJ2-5,ASSLAGRGAETQY
TRBV18,TRBJ1-5,ASSPGEVSQPQH
TRBV18,TRBJ1-3,ASSPQTGGNTIY
TRBV20-1,TRBJ2-5,SVPPGTKGQETQY
TRBV14,TRBJ1-4,ASSQDWQPEKLF
TRBV15,TRBJ2-4,ATSREGGLAGDIQY
TRBV11-2,TRBJ2-4,ASSLVRGTGTNKNIQY
TRBV6-6,TRBJ1-2,ASSYSTTGRIYGYT
TRBV7-2,.,ASSFVSGGAYEQY
TRBV7-9,TRBJ1-6,ASSSGTAPHSPLH
TRBV27,TRBJ1-4,ASRPTGFEKLF
TRBV5-1,TRBJ2-1,ASSLLNNEQF
TRBV29-1,TRBJ1-2,SVGTQSNYGYT
TRBV5-1,TRBJ2-1,ASSFSEVNEQF
TRBV29-1,TRBJ2-2,SAWTRGGTGELF
TRBV18,TRBJ2-1,ASSPRQGAVYNEQF
TRBV9,TRBJ1-2,ASSGGTGKFNYGYT
TRBV5-1,TRBJ1-1,ASSLAGGFSEAF
TRBV27,TRBJ2-3,ASSTGLAGGLGSTDTQY
TRBV19,TRBJ2-3,ATQKRGTTDTQY
TRBV21-1,TRBJ2-5,ASSSQRGQGEETQY
TRBV20-1,TRBJ2-3,SVHSGGAVPDTQY
TRBV11-2,TRBJ2-5,ASSPARAFPQY
TRBV5-1,TRBJ2-7,ASSLTGQGPLEQY
TRBV5-1,TRBJ2-3,ASSPRTSPTDTQY
TRBV10-2,TRBJ2-1,ASLGPTGNEQF
TRBV5-1,TRBJ2-1,ASSPAGTPSVTSSYNEQF
TRBV2,TRBJ2-5,ASSEGLLSQETQY
TRBV29-1,TRBJ2-5,SVGQGVETQY
TRBV5-1,TRBJ2-4,ASSPDPGRTPRGQY
TRBV3-1,TRBJ1-6,ASSQGGTGSPLH
TRBV9,TRBJ2-3,ASSATLGLSTQY
TRBV7-8,TRBJ2-1,ASSLVERGVYNEQF
TRBV6-5,TRBJ1-2,ASRSSGNYGYT